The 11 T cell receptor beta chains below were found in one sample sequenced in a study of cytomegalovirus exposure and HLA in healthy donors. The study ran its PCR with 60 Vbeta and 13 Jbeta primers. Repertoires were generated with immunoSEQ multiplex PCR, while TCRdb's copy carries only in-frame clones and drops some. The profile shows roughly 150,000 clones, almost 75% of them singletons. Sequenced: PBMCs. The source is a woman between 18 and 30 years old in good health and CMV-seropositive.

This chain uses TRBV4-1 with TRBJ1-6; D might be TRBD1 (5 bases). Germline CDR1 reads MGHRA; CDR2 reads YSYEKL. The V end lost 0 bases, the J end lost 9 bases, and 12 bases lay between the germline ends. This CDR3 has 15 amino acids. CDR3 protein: CASSQETAYSSPLHF. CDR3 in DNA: TGCGCCAGCAGCCAAGAGACAGCCTATTCTTCACCCCTCCACTTT.

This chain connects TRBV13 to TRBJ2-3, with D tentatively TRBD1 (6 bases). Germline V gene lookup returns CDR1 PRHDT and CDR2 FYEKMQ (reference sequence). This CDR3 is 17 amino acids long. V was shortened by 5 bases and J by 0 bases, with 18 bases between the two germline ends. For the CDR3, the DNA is TGTGCCAGCAGCCCCGAGAGAGGGGGTACGAGCACAGATACGCAGTATTTT. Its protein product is CASSPERGGTSTDTQYF.

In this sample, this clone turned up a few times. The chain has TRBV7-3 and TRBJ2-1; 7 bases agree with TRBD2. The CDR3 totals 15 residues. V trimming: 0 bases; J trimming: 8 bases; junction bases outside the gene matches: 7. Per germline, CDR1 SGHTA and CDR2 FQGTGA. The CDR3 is CASSLTDGGKDEQFF. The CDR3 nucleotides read TGTGCCAGCAGCTTAACGGACGGGGGGAAAGATGAGCAGTTCTTC.

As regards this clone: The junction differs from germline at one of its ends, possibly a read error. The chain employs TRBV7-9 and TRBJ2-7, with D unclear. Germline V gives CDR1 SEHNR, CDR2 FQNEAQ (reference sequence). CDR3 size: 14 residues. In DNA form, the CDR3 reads TGTTCCAGCAGCTTAGAAGAAAGCCCGTACGAGCAGTACTTC. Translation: CSSSLEESPYEQYF.

In nucleotides, the CDR3 is TGTGCCAGCAGCTCTTATCCGGGACAGGGATCTTACTATGGCTACACCTTC. The encoded protein is CASSSYPGQGSYYGYTF. The gene calls are TRBV5-4 and TRBJ1-2, with 9 positions matching TRBD1. CDR1 SGHNT and CDR2 YYREEE come from the germline V gene (reference sequence). CDR3 length equals 17 residues. The trim removed 3 bases at V and 3 bases at J, leaving 12 bases unmatched.

CDR3 region: CASSFTSGGEETQYF. The CDR3 bases are TGTGCCAGCAGTTTTACTAGCGGGGGGGAGGAGACCCAGTACTTC. The chain links TRBV27 to TRBJ2-5, with 13 nucleotides matching TRBD2. Trimming took 3 bases from V and 5 from J; bases not matched to a gene: 3. The CDR3 runs to 15 residues. CDR1 is MNHEY and CDR2 is SMNVEV in the germline V gene (reference sequence).

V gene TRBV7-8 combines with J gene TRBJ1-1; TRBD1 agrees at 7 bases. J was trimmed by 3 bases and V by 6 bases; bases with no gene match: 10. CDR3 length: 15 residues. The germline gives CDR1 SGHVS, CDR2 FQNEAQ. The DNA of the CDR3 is TGTGCCAGCAGTGTTACAGGGGAGTGGTACACTGAAGCTTTCTTT. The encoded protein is CASSVTGEWYTEAFF.

The CDR3 DNA sequence: TGTGCCAGCAGCGTAGGAGGGAGCACCTACGAGCAGTACTTC. The encoded protein is CASSVGGSTYEQYF. This chain joins TRBV9 and TRBJ2-7; a possible D gene is TRBD2 (5 bases). Trimming pared 0 bases from V and 2 bases from J, leaving 9 bases between. The CDR3 covers 14 residues. Germline values: CDR1 SGDLS, CDR2 YYNGEE.

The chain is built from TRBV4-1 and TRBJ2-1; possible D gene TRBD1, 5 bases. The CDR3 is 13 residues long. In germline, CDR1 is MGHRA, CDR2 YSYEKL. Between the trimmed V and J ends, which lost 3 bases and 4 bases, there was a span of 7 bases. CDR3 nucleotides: TGCGCCAGCAGCCACAAGGGGTACAATGAGCAGTTCTTC. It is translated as CASSHKGYNEQFF.

The CDR3 region has the DNA TGTGCCTGGAGTGCGGGGGAGACCCAGTACTTC. Translated, it gives CAWSAGETQYF. J is TRBJ2-5 and V is TRBV30; tentative D call: TRBD2 (5 bases). V lost 1 base to trimming and J lost 5 bases, with 5 bases between them. The CDR3 has 11 residues. CDR1 is GTSNPN, CDR2 SVGIG, per germline (reference sequence).

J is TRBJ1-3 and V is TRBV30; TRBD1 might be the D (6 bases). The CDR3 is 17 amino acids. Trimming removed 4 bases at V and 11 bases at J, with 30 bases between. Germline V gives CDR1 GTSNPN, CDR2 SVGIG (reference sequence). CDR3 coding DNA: TGTGCCTGGAATGTACCTGGGGGCCCCAGCCCCGACAAAGCCATATATTTT. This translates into CAWNVPGGPSPDKAIYF.